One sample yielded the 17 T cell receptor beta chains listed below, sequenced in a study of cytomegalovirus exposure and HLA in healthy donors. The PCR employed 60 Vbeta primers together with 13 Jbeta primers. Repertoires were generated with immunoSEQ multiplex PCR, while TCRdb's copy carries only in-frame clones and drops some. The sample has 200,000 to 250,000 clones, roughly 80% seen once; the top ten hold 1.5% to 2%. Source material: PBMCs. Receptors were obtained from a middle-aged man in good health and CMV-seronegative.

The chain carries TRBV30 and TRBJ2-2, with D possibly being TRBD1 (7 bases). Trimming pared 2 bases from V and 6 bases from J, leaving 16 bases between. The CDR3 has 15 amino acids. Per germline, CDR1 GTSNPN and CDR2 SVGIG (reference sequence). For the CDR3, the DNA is TGTGCCTGGAGTAAGAAGGAGGGGGCCGCCGGGGAGCTGTTTTTT. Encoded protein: CAWSKKEGAAGELFF.

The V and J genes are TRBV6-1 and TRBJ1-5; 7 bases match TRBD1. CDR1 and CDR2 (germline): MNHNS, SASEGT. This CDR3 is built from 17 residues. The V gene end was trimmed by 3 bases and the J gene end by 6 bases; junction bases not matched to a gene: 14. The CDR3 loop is CASSETYYSTGVQPQHF. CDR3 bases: TGTGCCAGCAGTGAGACCTATTATAGTACAGGGGTTCAGCCCCAGCATTTT.

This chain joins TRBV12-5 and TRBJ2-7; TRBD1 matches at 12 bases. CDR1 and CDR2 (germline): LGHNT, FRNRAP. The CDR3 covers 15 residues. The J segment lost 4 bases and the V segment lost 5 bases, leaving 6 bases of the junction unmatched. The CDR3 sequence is CASGPGTGGRYEQYF. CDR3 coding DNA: TGTGCTAGTGGTCCCGGGACAGGGGGCCGGTACGAGCAGTACTTC.

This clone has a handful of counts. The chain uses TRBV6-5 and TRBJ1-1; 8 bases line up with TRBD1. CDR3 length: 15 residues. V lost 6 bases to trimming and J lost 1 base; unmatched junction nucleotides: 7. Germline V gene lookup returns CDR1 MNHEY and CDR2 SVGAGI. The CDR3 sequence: CASSSTGTGNTEAFF. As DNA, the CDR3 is TGTGCCAGCAGCAGTACCGGGACAGGGAACACTGAAGCTTTCTTT.

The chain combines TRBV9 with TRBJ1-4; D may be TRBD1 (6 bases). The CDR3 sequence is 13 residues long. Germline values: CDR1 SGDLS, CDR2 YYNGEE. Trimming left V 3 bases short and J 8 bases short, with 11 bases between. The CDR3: CASSGTVTEKLFF. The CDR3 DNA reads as TGTGCCAGCAGCGGGACAGTGACGGAAAAACTGTTTTTT.

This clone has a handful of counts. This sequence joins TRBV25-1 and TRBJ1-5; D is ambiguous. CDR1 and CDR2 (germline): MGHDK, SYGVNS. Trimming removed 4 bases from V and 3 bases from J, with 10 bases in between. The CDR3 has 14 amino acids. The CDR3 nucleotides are TGTGCCAGCAGTGTCCAGACTGACAATCAGCCCCAGCATTTT. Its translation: CASSVQTDNQPQHF.

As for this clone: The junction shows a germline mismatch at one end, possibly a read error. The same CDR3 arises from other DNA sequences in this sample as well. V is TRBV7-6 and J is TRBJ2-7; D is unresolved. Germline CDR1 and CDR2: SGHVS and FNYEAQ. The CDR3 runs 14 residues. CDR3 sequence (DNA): TGTGCCAGCCTGCCCGAGATTTCCTCCAACGAACAGTACTTC. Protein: CASLPEISSNEQYF. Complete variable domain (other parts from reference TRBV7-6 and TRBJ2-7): GAGVSQSPRYKVTKRGQDVALRCDPISGHVSLYWYRQALGQGPEFLTYFNYEAQQDKSGLPNDRFSAERPEGSISTLTIQRTEQRDSAMYRCASLPEISSNEQYFGPGTRLTVT.

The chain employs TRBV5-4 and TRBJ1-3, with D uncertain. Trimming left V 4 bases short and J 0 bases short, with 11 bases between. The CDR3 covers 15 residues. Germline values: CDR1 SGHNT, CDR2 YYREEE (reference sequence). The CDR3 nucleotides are TGTGCCAGCAGCACACCAGCAGGCTCTGGAAACACCATATATTTT. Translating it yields CASSTPAGSGNTIYF.

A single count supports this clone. This chain's CDR3 is CASRRARGTAGELFF. The DNA for the CDR3 is TGTGCCAGCAGGCGCGCCCGGGGTACTGCCGGGGAGCTGTTTTTT. The chain uses TRBV5-4 and TRBJ2-2; perhaps TRBD2 as D (5 bases). The CDR3 has 15 amino acids. The V end lost 5 bases, the J end lost 6 bases, and 17 bases lay between the germline ends. The germline V gene encodes CDR1 SGHNT and CDR2 YYREEE (reference sequence).

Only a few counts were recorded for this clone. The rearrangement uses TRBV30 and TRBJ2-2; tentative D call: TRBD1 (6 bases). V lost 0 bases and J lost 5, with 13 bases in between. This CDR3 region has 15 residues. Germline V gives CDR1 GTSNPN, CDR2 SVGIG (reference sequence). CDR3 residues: CAWSVAQGITGELFF. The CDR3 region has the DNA TGTGCCTGGAGTGTTGCCCAGGGGATAACCGGGGAGCTGTTTTTT.

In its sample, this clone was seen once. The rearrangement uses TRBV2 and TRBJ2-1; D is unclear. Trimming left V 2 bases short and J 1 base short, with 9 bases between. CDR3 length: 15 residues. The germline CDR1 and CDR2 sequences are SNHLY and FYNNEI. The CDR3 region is CASSEPGRSYNEQFF. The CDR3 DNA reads TGTGCCAGCAGTGAACCTGGTAGATCCTACAATGAGCAGTTCTTC. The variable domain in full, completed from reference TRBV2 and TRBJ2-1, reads EPEVTQTPSHQVTQMGQEVILRCVPISNHLYFYWYRQILGQKVEFLVSFYNNEISEKSEIFDDQFSVERPDGSNFTLKIRSTKLEDSAMYFCASSEPGRSYNEQFFGPGTRLTVL.

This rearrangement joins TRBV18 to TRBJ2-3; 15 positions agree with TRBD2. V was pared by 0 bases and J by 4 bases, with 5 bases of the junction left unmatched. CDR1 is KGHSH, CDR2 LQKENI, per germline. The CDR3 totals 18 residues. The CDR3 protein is CASSPPRTSGRGSDTQYF. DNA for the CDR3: TGTGCCAGCTCACCACCGAGGACTAGCGGGAGGGGGTCAGATACGCAGTATTTT.

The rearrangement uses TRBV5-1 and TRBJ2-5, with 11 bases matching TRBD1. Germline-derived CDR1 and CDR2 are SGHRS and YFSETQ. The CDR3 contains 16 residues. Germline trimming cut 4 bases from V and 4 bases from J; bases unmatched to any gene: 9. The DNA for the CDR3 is TGCGCCAGCAGCCGCCTAGGGGGACAGGGGGTAGAGACCCAGTACTTC. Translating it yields CASSRLGGQGVETQYF.

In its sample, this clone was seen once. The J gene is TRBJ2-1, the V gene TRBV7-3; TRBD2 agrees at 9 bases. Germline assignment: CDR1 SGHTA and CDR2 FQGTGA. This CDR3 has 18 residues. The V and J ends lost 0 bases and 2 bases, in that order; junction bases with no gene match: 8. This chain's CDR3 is CASSLTSGGPVAYNEQFF. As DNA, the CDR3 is TGTGCCAGCAGCTTAACTAGCGGGGGCCCCGTGGCCTACAATGAGCAGTTCTTC.

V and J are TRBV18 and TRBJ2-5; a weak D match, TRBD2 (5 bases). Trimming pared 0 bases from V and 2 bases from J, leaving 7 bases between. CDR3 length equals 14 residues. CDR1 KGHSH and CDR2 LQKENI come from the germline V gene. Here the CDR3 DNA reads TGTGCCAGCTCACCACCTCGGGGACAAGAGACCCAGTACTTC. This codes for CASSPPRGQETQYF.

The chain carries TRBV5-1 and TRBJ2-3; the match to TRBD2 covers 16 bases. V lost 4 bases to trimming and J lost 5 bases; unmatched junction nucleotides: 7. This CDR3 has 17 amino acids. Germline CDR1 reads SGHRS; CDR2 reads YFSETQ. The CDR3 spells CASSTTGTSGRGDTQYF. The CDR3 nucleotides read TGCGCCAGCAGCACCACCGGGACTAGCGGGAGGGGAGATACGCAGTATTTT.

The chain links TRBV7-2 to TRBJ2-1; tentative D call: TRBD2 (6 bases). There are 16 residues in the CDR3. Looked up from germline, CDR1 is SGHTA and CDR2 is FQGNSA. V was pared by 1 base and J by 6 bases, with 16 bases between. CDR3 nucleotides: TGTGCCAGCAGCTTAGAGGCAGCGGGTATCCGCAATGAGCAGTTCTTC. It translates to CASSLEAAGIRNEQFF.